These T cell receptor beta chains were read from a single sample in a study of cytomegalovirus exposure and HLA in healthy donors. Libraries were prepared by immunoSEQ multiplex PCR; TCRdb keeps only in-frame clonotypes and omits some of them. In the table there are approximately 210,000 clones, approximately 79% of which are singletons. The sample consisted of PBMCs. The source of these receptors is a male donor in good health and CMV-seronegative. The CDR3 runs from the conserved cysteine through the conserved F or W. Fields, in order: J gene, D gene, V gene, CDR3 length, clone size, CDR3 DNA, CDR3 protein. The D gene is left open where the match is weak. Rows may omit the clone size; those that give it use once, few, many or a size class.

TRBJ2-5 | TRBD2 | TRBV2 | 13 | NA | TGTGCCAGCAGTGCCGGGCCCTCGCGGGAGCAGTACTTC | CASSAGPSREQYF
TRBJ2-7 | NA | TRBV6-6 | 16 | NA | TGTGCCAGCAGTTCCCCGACAGACCCAGTCTCCTACGAGCAGTACTTC | CASSSPTDPVSYEQYF
TRBJ1-4 | NA | TRBV30 | 15 | once | TGTGCCTGGAGAGTGGGTGGAGGGGAGGAAGAAAAACTGTTTTTT | CAWRVGGGEEEKLFF
TRBJ1-4 | NA | TRBV27 | 14 | NA | TGTGCCAGCAGTTTTATCTCAACTAATGAAAAACTGTTTTTT | CASSFISTNEKLFF
TRBJ1-1 | TRBD1 | TRBV5-1 | 14 | few | TGCGCCAGCAGCGTATTGACAGGGGGCACTGAAGCTTTCTTT | CASSVLTGGTEAFF
TRBJ2-3 | NA | TRBV27 | 15 | NA | TGTGCCAGCAGTTTACTTGGTGGCAGACAAGATACGCAGTATTTT | CASSLLGGRQDTQYF
TRBJ1-1 | TRBD1 | TRBV4-1 | 18 | NA | TGCGCCAGCAGCCTTCTCCGGCCGGGACAGGGGGCTGGCACTGAAGCTTTCTTT | CASSLLRPGQGAGTEAFF
TRBJ2-7 | NA | TRBV28 | 12 | NA | TGTGCCAGCAGTTCCCTAACCTACGAGCAGTACTTC | CASSSLTYEQYF
TRBJ2-3 | TRBD2 | TRBV7-3 | 19 | NA | TGTGCCAGCAGCTCCCATCCCCGGACTAGCGGGGGCAACACAGATACGCAGTATTTT | CASSSHPRTSGGNTDTQYF
TRBJ2-7 | TRBD1 | TRBV5-4 | 15 | NA | TGTGCCAGCAGCTTAGACAGGGGCAATTCCTACGAGCAGTACTTC | CASSLDRGNSYEQYF
TRBJ2-2 | TRBD1 | TRBV7-9 | 16 | NA | TGTGCCAGCAGCCCTCTCATAGGGACAGACACCGGGGAGCTGTTTTTT | CASSPLIGTDTGELFF
TRBJ2-1 | TRBD1 | TRBV5-1 | 14 | NA | TGCGCCAGCAGCCAGGACAGGCGCTACAATGAGCAGTTCTTC | CASSQDRRYNEQFF
TRBJ1-2 | NA | TRBV29-1 | 12 | once | TGCAGCGCTGGACAAGGGCACTATGGCTACACCTTC | CSAGQGHYGYTF
TRBJ2-7 | TRBD1 | TRBV6-6 | 12 | NA | TGTGCCAGGGGGACAGGGCGTTACGAGCAGTACTTC | CARGTGRYEQYF
TRBJ1-1 | TRBD1 | TRBV6-7 | 17 | NA | TGTGCCAGCAGAGATAAACCGGGACAGGCTGTGCTTGCTGAAGCTTTCTTT | CASRDKPGQAVLAEAFF
TRBJ1-1 | NA | TRBV6-5 | 13 | NA | TGTGCCAGCAGTTACTCGGGGCTGACCGAAGCTTTCTTT | CASSYSGLTEAFF
TRBJ2-7 | TRBD2 | TRBV11-2 | 14 | once | TGTGCCAGCAGCCAGGGACTAGCGGATTACGAGCAGTACTTC | CASSQGLADYEQYF
TRBJ2-7 | NA | TRBV6-1 | 15 | NA | TGTGCCAGCAAACAACCCGGGAATAGGGCCTACGAGCAGTACTTC | CASKQPGNRAYEQYF
TRBJ2-1 | NA | TRBV29-1 | 13 | NA | TGCAGCGTTGAAGATCTGGACAGCAATGAGCAGTTCTTC | CSVEDLDSNEQFF
TRBJ2-7 | TRBD1 | TRBV9 | 14 | NA | TGTGCCAGCAGCGTAGGACAGGGGGCCTACGAGCAGTACTTC | CASSVGQGAYEQYF
TRBJ1-6 | TRBD1 | TRBV5-1 | 19 | once | TGCGCCAGCAGCTGGCCTGGGACAGGGGGCCTAAAAGTGGGTTCACCCCTCCACTTT | CASSWPGTGGLKVGSPLHF
TRBJ2-3 | TRBD1 | TRBV19 | 16 | NA | TGTGCCAGTAGCGACAGGGTGGGCTATACACGAGATACGCAGTATTTT | CASSDRVGYTRDTQYF
TRBJ2-7 | NA | TRBV11-3 | 15 | NA | TGTGCCAGCAGTCCCGAAGGGGGGGGAACCTACGAGCAGTACTTC | CASSPEGGGTYEQYF
TRBJ2-3 | NA | TRBV13 | 16 | NA | TGTGCCAGCAGCTTACGGGTCCCTAGCGCGACAGATACGCAGTATTTT | CASSLRVPSATDTQYF
TRBJ2-5 | TRBD2 | TRBV15 | 16 | NA | TGTGCCACCAGCAGTATGTTCCTAGCGGGAGGAGAGACCCAGTACTTC | CATSSMFLAGGETQYF
TRBJ2-2 | NA | TRBV6-5 | 16 | NA | TGTGCCAGCAGTTACTTCGGACAGAGCAACACCGGGGAGCTGTTTTTT | CASSYFGQSNTGELFF
TRBJ2-4 | NA | TRBV4-1 | 17 | NA | TGCGCCAGCAGCCAAGTTGGACAGTCCCGAGCCAAAAACATTCAGTACTTC | CASSQVGQSRAKNIQYF
TRBJ1-2 | NA | TRBV15 | 13 | few | TGTGCCACCAGCAGTTCGGGAGAGCACGGCTACACCTTC | CATSSSGEHGYTF
TRBJ1-1 | NA | TRBV7-9 | 18 | NA | TGTGCCAGCAGCTGGGATCTTTCAGGGGACCGAATGAACACTGAAGCTTTCTTT | CASSWDLSGDRMNTEAFF
TRBJ1-5 | TRBD1 | TRBV14 | 13 | few | TGTGCCAGCAGCCAAGCAGGGGGCCAGCCCCAGCATTTT | CASSQAGGQPQHF
TRBJ1-2 | TRBD1 | TRBV28 | 16 | NA | TGTGCCAGCAGAGCTACTTTGGACAGGGTTAACTATGGCTACACCTTC | CASRATLDRVNYGYTF
TRBJ1-3 | NA | TRBV21-1 | 15 | NA | TGTGCCAGCAGCATTCGGGGAGGTGGTGGAAACACCATATATTTT | CASSIRGGGGNTIYF
TRBJ2-3 | NA | TRBV28 | 16 | NA | TGTGCCAGCAGTACCGACCAGGGAACCCCGCAGTCTACGCAGTATTTT | CASSTDQGTPQSTQYF
TRBJ2-5 | NA | TRBV7-2 | 16 | once | TGTGCCAGCAGCTCCTCGGATAGCCGAACGGGTGAGACCCAGTACTTC | CASSSSDSRTGETQYF
TRBJ1-2 | NA | TRBV6-6 | 13 | few | TGTGCCAGCAGTCCCGGGGCTAACTATGGCTACACCTTC | CASSPGANYGYTF
TRBJ2-6 | TRBD1 | TRBV9 | 18 | NA | TGTGCCAGCAGCGTAGCTGGGACAGGGATACGCGGGGCCAACGTCCTGACTTTC | CASSVAGTGIRGANVLTF
TRBJ2-7 | NA | TRBV5-3 | 14 | NA | TGTGCCAGACCCCCCCGAGACAAGACCTACGAGCAGTACTTC | CARPPRDKTYEQYF
TRBJ2-1 | TRBD2 | TRBV5-1 | 17 | few | TGCGCCAGCAGCCTCCGCGGGGGGGCAAGCTCCTACAATGAGCAGTTCTTC | CASSLRGGASSYNEQFF
TRBJ2-7 | NA | TRBV19 | 14 | NA | TGTGCCAGTAGTATAAAGTCCCCGAGCGCCGAGCAGTACTTC | CASSIKSPSAEQYF
TRBJ1-2 | NA | TRBV9 | 14 | NA | TGTGCCAGCAGCGAGGCAGGGCTTAGCTATGGCTACACCTTC | CASSEAGLSYGYTF
TRBJ1-6 | NA | TRBV27 | 13 | NA | TGTGCCAGCATGAACACAGAAAATTCACCCCTCCACTTT | CASMNTENSPLHF
TRBJ2-7 | TRBD2 | TRBV25-1 | 14 | once | TGTGCCAGCAGTGACTCTAGCGGGGCCTACGAGCAGTACTTC | CASSDSSGAYEQYF
TRBJ2-1 | NA | TRBV4-3 | 15 | NA | TGCGCCAGCAGCCAAGAGCCAGGCTCCTACAATGAGCAGTTCTTC | CASSQEPGSYNEQFF
TRBJ2-7 | NA | TRBV5-5 | 13 | NA | TGTGCCAGCAGCCACAGGACAGACTACGAGCAGTACTTC | CASSHRTDYEQYF
TRBJ1-1 | TRBD1 | TRBV6-5 | 13 | NA | TGTGCCAGCAGCCAGACAGGGGACACTGAAGCTTTCTTT | CASSQTGDTEAFF
TRBJ2-7 | TRBD2 | TRBV7-9 | 15 | NA | TGTGCCAGCAGCCGCCTTGGCGGGGGAGGAAACGAGCAGTACTTC | CASSRLGGGGNEQYF
TRBJ2-3 | NA | TRBV9 | 13 | NA | TGTGCCAGCGGGGGGGCCTTGACAGATACGCAGTATTTT | CASGGALTDTQYF
TRBJ1-1 | TRBD1 | TRBV6-5 | 15 | NA | TGTGCCGCCACGTTCGACAGGGTTAGGAACACTGAAGCTTTCTTT | CAATFDRVRNTEAFF
TRBJ2-1 | TRBD2 | TRBV7-7 | 13 | NA | TGTGCCAGCAGAAAAGCGGGGAGCAATGAGCAGTTCTTC | CASRKAGSNEQFF
TRBJ1-2 | NA | TRBV4-3 | 15 | NA | TGCGCCAGCAGCCCTACACGGCGGGGTGGATATGGCTACACCTTC | CASSPTRRGGYGYTF
TRBJ2-3 | NA | TRBV25-1 | 16 | NA | TGTGCCAGCAGTGGGGGGGTCGGGGGAGGCACAGATACGCAGTATTTT | CASSGGVGGGTDTQYF
TRBJ1-4 | TRBD1 | TRBV4-3 | 16 | NA | TGCGCCAGCAGCCAGCCCCCGGGACAGGGTAACGAAAAACTGTTTTTT | CASSQPPGQGNEKLFF
TRBJ2-1 | TRBD2 | TRBV7-9 | 17 | NA | TGTGCCAGCAGCTTAGCGTTAGCGGGGGCCCAATACAATGAGCAGTTCTTC | CASSLALAGAQYNEQFF
TRBJ1-1 | NA | TRBV27 | 12 | few | TGTGCCAGCAGTTTCCGGAACACTGAAGCTTTCTTT | CASSFRNTEAFF
TRBJ2-5 | NA | TRBV9 | 16 | NA | TGTGCCAGCAGCGTAGGGGGTAGCGCCCTCCAAGAGACCCAGTACTTC | CASSVGGSALQETQYF
TRBJ1-4 | NA | TRBV25-1 | 18 | once | TGTGCCAGCAGTTCCCCGGCCAGGAGGGTATCCCCGAATGAAAAACTGTTTTTT | CASSSPARRVSPNEKLFF
TRBJ1-4 | NA | TRBV11-1 | 13 | few | TGTGCCAGCAGCTCGGGGTCGGATGAAAAACTGTTTTTT | CASSSGSDEKLFF